This TCR beta chain was captured by sequencing in a study of T cell responses to AZD1222 COVID-19 vaccine. Of note for this clone: Its antigen is not identified.

Per germline, CDR1 MDHEN and CDR2 SYDVKM. There are 14 residues in the CDR3. Losses at the gene ends were 1 base for V and 2 bases for J; bases not matched to a gene: 1. This table comes from immunoSEQ multiplex PCR, and its TCRdb copy is limited to in-frame clones, with some not included. Of 130,000 to 150,000 clones in the sample, 93% were seen once. Study results and limitations: Rises in breadth and depth of Spike-specific TCRs came after two AZD1222 doses. Just six or seven AZD1222 recipients tested seropositive at baseline. Spike-wide vaccine-associated CD4 TCRs dominated at 160-218 and 743-854. Clonal diversity was possibly underestimated, and the donors were mostly white British, with more females.

The J gene is TRBJ1-2, the V gene TRBV28; 7 bases are a match to TRBD1. The receptor's source is an adult who had recovered from COVID-19. The sequencing here drew on peripheral blood, taken after recovery from COVID-19. The chain's CDR3 is CASSLLQGNYGYTF. The CDR3, as DNA: TGTGCCAGCAGTTTATTACAGGGGAACTATGGCTACACCTTC.